The 12 T cell receptor beta chains in this list originate from one sample, sequenced in a study of blood T cell repertoires in COVID-19. Profiling relied on immunoSEQ multiplex PCR, and the TCRdb table lists in-frame clones only, not all of them. The table shows about 240,000 clones, with 80% to 90% occurring only once. Sequenced sample: peripheral blood. Receptors were obtained from a man in his 60s with acute or convalescent COVID-19.

The chain's CDR3 is CASSRTSPNTGELFF. The CDR3 DNA reads as TGTGCCAGCAGTAGGACTAGCCCGAACACCGGGGAGCTGTTTTTT. This chain connects TRBV6-2 or TRBV6-3 to TRBJ2-2; TRBD2 matches 8 bases. The CDR3 extends over 15 amino acids. J gave up 0 bases and V 5 bases, and 2 bases lay outside the gene matches. Germline V CDR1 and CDR2: MNHEY, SVGEGT.

The chain carries TRBV25-1 and TRBJ1-5; D gene ambiguous. Germline V gene sequence: CDR1 MGHDK, CDR2 SYGVNS. The CDR3 has 13 amino acids. Trimming took off 9 bases at V and 7 bases at J, with 16 bases between the two ends. The chain's CDR3 is CASRPTAGQPQHF. CDR3 nucleotide sequence: TGTGCCAGTAGACCGACGGCCGGGCAGCCCCAGCATTTT.

This clone was counted only a few times. The chain is built from TRBV24-1 and TRBJ1-6; no firm D call. The V gene lost 9 bases and the J gene lost 8 bases, with 19 bases spanning the gap. This CDR3 is built from 15 residues. CDR1 and CDR2 (germline): KGHDR, SFDVKD. CDR3 residues: CATLTLEPNYSPLHF. CDR3 bases: TGTGCCACCCTGACCTTGGAGCCTAACTATTCACCCCTCCACTTT.

The chain couples TRBV5-1 to TRBJ2-3; 8 positions match TRBD2. V dropped 4 bases and J dropped 2; count of bases not matched to a gene: 3. Germline loops: CDR1 SGHRS, CDR2 YFSETQ. The CDR3 length is 14 residues. The CDR3 nucleotides are TGCGCCAGCAGCCTTAGCGGGACCACAGATACGCAGTATTTT. Translated: CASSLSGTTDTQYF.

The rearrangement links TRBV19 to TRBJ1-5; 7 nucleotides line up with TRBD1. Germline CDR1 LNHDA, CDR2 SQIVND (reference sequence). This CDR3 is 15 amino acids long. The trim removed 5 bases at V and 2 bases at J, leaving 6 bases unmatched. CDR3 DNA sequence: TGTGCCAGTAGTCGACAGGGAGGAGGCAATCAGCCCCAGCATTTT. This codes for CASSRQGGGNQPQHF. Using reference TRBV19 and TRBJ1-5 for the parts outside the CDR3, the full variable domain is DGGITQSPKYLFRKEGQNVTLSCEQNLNHDAMYWYRQDPGQGLRLIYYSQIVNDFQKGDIAEGYSVSREKKESFPLTVTSAQKNPTAFYLCASSRQGGGNQPQHFGDGTRLSIL.

The V and J genes are TRBV28 and TRBJ2-7, with TRBD2 matching 9 bases. CDR1 and CDR2 (germline): MDHEN, SYDVKM. Losses at the gene ends were 4 bases for V and 1 base for J; bases not matched to a gene: 8. The CDR3 length is 16 residues. CDR3 region: CASSSQASGASYEQYF. The CDR3 DNA reads as TGTGCCAGCAGTTCCCAAGCTAGCGGGGCATCCTACGAGCAGTACTTC.

This chain connects TRBV7-3 to TRBJ1-2; D is unclear. Germline assignment: CDR1 SGHTA and CDR2 FQGTGA. Trimming left V 6 bases short and J 5 bases short, with 10 bases between. The CDR3 runs 12 residues. In DNA, the CDR3 is TGTGCCAGCAGTGGAGGCTCGTATGGCTACACCTTC. This sequence encodes CASSGGSYGYTF. The full variable domain, completed using reference TRBV7-3 and TRBJ1-2, is GAGVSQTPSNKVTEKGKYVELRCDPISGHTALYWYRQSLGQGPEFLIYFQGTGAADDSGLPNDRFFAVRPEGSVSTLKIQRTERGDSAVYLCASSGGSYGYTFGSGTRLTVV.

This clone showed up just once. V is TRBV27 and J is TRBJ2-7; TRBD1 matches at 7 bases. Germline assignment: CDR1 MNHEY and CDR2 SMNVEV (reference sequence). The CDR3 runs 15 residues. The V and J ends lost 3 bases and 3 bases, in that order; junction bases with no gene match: 8. CDR3 protein: CASSLFRDRYYEQYF. Written as DNA, the CDR3 is TGTGCCAGCAGTTTGTTCCGGGACAGATACTACGAGCAGTACTTC.

V gene TRBV12-3 or TRBV12-4 combines with J gene TRBJ1-1; TRBD1 aligns across 8 bases. Trimming took 10 bases from V and 4 from J; bases not matched to a gene: 5. The CDR3 consists of 12 residues. CDR3 protein: CATYRGTTEAFF. The CDR3 bases are TGTGCCACCTACAGGGGGACCACTGAAGCTTTCTTT.

The chain joins TRBV11-2 to TRBJ1-5; no clear D. The V gene lost 5 bases and the J gene lost 1 base, with 6 bases spanning the gap. The CDR3 loop spans 13 amino acids. The V gene's germline CDR1 is SGHAT and CDR2 FQNNGV. CDR3 nucleotide sequence: TGTGCCAGCAGCCCCCAAAGCAATCAGCCCCAGCATTTT. The encoded protein is CASSPQSNQPQHF.

This sequence joins TRBV7-9 and TRBJ1-6; 8 bases align to TRBD1. After removal of 4 bases from V and 10 bases from J, the junction contained 9 bases not matched to a gene. The CDR3 is made up of 15 amino acids. Looked up from germline, CDR1 is SEHNR and CDR2 is FQNEAQ (reference sequence). The CDR3 reads CASSSGQGGRSPLHF. The CDR3 DNA follows: TGTGCCAGCAGCTCAGGACAGGGAGGGCGATCACCCCTCCACTTT.

This clone came up once. The chain recombines TRBV30 with TRBJ1-2; 7 bases agree with TRBD1. The CDR3 consists of 14 residues. J was trimmed by 5 bases and V by 5 bases; bases with no gene match: 11. CDR1 is GTSNPN and CDR2 is SVGIG in the germline V gene (reference sequence). CDR3 bases: TGTGCCTGGTCGTTGGGGACAGCTCTGTATGGCTACACCTTC. Its translation: CAWSLGTALYGYTF.